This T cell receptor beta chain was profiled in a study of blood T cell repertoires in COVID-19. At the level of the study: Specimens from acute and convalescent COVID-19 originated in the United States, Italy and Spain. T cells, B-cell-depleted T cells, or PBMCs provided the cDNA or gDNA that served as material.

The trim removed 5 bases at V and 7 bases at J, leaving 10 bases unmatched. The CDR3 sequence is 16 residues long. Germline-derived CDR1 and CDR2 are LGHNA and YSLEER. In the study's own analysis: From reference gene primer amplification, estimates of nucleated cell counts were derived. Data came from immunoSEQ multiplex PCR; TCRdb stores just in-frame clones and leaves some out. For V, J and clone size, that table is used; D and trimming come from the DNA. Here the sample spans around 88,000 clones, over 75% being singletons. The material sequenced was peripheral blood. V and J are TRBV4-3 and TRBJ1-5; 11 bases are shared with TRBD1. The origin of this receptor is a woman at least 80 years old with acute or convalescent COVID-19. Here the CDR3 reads CASSADWGQGGQPQHF. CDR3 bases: TGCGCCAGCAGCGCAGATTGGGGACAGGGGGGGCAGCCCCAGCATTTT.